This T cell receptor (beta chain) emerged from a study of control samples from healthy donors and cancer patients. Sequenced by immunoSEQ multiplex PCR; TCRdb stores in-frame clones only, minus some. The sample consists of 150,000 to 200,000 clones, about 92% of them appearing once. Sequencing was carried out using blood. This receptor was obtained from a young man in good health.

The CDR3 nucleotides read TGCGCCAGCAGCTTGGTGACTAGCGGGAGTCTGGATACGCAGTATTTT. This codes for CASSLVTSGSLDTQYF. The chain links TRBV5-1 to TRBJ2-3, with 12 bases fitting TRBD2. After removal of 0 bases from V and 6 bases from J, the junction contained 5 bases not matched to a gene. In germline, CDR1 is SGHRS, CDR2 YFSETQ. This CDR3 has 16 amino acids. Supplemented by reference TRBV5-1 and TRBJ2-3, the full variable domain reads KAGVTQTPRYLIKTRGQQVTLSCSPISGHRSVSWYQQTPGQGLQFLFEYFSETQRNKGNFPGRFSGRQFSNSRSEMNVSTLELGDSALYLCASSLVTSGSLDTQYFGPGTRLTVL.